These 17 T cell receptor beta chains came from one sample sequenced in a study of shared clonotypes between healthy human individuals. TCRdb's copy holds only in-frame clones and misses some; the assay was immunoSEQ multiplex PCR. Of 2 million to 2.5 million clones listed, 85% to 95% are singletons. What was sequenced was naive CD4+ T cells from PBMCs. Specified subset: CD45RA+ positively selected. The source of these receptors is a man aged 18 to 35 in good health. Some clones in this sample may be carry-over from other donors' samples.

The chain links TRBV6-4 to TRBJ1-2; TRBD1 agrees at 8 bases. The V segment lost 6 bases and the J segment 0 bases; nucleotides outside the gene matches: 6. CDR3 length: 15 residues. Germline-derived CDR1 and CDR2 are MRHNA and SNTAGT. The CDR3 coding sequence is TGTGCCAGCAGGACGACAGGGGACACTAACTATGGCTACACCTTC. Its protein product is CASRTTGDTNYGYTF.

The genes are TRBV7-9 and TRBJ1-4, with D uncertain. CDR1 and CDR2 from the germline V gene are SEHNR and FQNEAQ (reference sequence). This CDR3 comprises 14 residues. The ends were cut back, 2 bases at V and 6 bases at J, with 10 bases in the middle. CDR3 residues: CASSLSSNYEKLFF. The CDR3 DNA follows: TGTGCCAGCAGCTTAAGCAGTAATTATGAAAAACTGTTTTTT.

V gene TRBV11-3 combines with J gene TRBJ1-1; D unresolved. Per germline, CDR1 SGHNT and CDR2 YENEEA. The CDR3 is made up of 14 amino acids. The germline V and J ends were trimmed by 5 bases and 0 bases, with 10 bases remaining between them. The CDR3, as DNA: TGTGCCAGCAGCGCTGACACTATGAACACTGAAGCTTTCTTT. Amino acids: CASSADTMNTEAFF.

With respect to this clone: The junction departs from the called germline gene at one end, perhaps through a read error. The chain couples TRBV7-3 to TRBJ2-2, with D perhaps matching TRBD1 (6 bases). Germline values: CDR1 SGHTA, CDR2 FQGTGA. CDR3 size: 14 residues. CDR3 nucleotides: TGTGCCAGCAGATTAATAGGGGGCACCGGGGAGCTGTTTTTT. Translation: CASRLIGGTGELFF.

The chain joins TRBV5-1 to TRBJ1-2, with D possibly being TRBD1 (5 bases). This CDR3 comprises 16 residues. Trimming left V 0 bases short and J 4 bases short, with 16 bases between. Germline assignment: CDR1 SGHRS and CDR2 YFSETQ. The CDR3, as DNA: TGCGCCAGCAGCTTGGAAGGGGCGCGGGCCTTCTATGGCTACACCTTC. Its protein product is CASSLEGARAFYGYTF.

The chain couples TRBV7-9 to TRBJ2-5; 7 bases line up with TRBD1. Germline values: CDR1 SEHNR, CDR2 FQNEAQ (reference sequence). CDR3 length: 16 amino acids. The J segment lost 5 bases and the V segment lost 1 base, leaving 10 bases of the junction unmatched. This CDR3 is CASSLDIWTGRETQYF. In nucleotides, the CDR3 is TGTGCCAGCAGCTTAGATATATGGACAGGACGGGAGACCCAGTACTTC.

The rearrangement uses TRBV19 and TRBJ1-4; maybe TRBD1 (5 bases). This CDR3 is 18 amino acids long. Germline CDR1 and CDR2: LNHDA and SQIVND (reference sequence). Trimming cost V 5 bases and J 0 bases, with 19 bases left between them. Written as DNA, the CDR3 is TGTGCCAGTAGTTCCCGCTCCGGGGGACGGACAACTAATGAAAAACTGTTTTTT. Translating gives CASSSRSGGRTTNEKLFF. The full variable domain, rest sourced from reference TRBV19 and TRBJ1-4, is DGGITQSPKYLFRKEGQNVTLSCEQNLNHDAMYWYRQDPGQGLRLIYYSQIVNDFQKGDIAEGYSVSREKKESFPLTVTSAQKNPTAFYLCASSSRSGGRTTNEKLFFGSGTQLSVL.

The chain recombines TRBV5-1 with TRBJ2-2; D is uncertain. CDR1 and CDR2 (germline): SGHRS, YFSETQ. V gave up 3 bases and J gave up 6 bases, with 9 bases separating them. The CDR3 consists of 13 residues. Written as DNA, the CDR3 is TGCGCCAGCAGCTCGGAGTCGGCCGGGGAGCTGTTTTTT. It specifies CASSSESAGELFF. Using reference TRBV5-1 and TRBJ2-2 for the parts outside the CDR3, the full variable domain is KAGVTQTPRYLIKTRGQQVTLSCSPISGHRSVSWYQQTPGQGLQFLFEYFSETQRNKGNFPGRFSGRQFSNSRSEMNVSTLELGDSALYLCASSSESAGELFFGEGSRLTVL.

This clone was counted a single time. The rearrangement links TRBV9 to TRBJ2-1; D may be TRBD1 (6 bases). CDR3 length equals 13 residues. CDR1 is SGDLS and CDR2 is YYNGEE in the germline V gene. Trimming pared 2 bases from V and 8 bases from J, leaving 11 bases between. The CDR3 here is CASSVEQGHEQFF. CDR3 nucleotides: TGTGCCAGCAGCGTTGAACAGGGCCATGAGCAGTTCTTC.

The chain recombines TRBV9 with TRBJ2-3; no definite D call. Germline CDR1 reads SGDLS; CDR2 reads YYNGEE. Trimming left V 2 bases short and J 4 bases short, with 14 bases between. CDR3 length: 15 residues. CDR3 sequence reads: CASSVSSHGPDTQYF. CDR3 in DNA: TGTGCCAGCAGCGTCAGCTCCCACGGCCCAGATACGCAGTATTTT.

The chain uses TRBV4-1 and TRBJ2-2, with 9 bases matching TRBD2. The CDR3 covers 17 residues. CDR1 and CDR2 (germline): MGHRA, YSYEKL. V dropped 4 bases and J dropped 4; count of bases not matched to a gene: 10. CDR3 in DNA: TGCGCCAGCAGCCGAGAAGGGGCGGGAGGGTCCACCGGGGAGCTGTTTTTT. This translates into CASSREGAGGSTGELFF.

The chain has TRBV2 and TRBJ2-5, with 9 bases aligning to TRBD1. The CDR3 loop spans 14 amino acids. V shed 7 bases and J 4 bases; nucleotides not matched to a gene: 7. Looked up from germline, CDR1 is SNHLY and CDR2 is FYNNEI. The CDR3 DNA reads TGTGCCAGCAACCCGACAGGGGGAGGAGAGACCCAGTACTTC. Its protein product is CASNPTGGGETQYF.

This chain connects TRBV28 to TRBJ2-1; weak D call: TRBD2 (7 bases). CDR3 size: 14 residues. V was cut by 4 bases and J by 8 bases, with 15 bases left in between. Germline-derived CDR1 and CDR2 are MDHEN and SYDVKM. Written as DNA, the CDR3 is TGTGCCAGCAGTTCCCCGGGGGGCATCCATGAGCAGTTCTTC. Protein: CASSSPGGIHEQFF.

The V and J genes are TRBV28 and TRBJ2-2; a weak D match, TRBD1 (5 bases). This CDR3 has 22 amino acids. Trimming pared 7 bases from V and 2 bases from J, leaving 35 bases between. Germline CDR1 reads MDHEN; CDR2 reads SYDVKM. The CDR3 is CASTLGWALRVSHPSNTGELFF. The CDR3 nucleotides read TGTGCCAGCACTCTGGGGTGGGCTCTCAGGGTCTCCCACCCCTCTAACACCGGGGAGCTGTTTTTT. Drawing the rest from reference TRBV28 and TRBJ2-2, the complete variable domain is DVKVTQSSRYLVKRTGEKVFLECVQDMDHENMFWYRQDPGLGLRLIYFSYDVKMKEKGDIPEGYSVSREKKERFSLILESASTNQTSMYLCASTLGWALRVSHPSNTGELFFGEGSRLTVL.

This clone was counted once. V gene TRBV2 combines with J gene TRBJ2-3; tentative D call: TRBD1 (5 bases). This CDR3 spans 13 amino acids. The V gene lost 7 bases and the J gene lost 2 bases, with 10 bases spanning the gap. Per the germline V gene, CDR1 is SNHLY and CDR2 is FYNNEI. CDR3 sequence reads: CASIRDATDTQYF. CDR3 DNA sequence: TGTGCCAGCATCAGGGATGCCACAGATACGCAGTATTTT. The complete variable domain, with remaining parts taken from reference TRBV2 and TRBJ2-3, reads EPEVTQTPSHQVTQMGQEVILRCVPISNHLYFYWYRQILGQKVEFLVSFYNNEISEKSEIFDDQFSVERPDGSNFTLKIRSTKLEDSAMYFCASIRDATDTQYFGPGTRLTVL.

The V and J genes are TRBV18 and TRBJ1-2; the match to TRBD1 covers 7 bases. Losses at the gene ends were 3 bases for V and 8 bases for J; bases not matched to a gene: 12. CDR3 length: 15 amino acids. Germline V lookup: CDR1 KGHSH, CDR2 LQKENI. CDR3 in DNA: TGTGCCAGCTCACCCGTAAGCCGACAGGGCTGGGGCTACACCTTC. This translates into CASSPVSRQGWGYTF. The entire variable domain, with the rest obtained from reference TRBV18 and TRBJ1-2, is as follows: NAGVMQNPRHLVRRRGQEARLRCSPMKGHSHVYWYRQLPEEGLKFMVYLQKENIIDESGMPKERFSAEFPKEGPSILRIQQVVRGDSAAYFCASSPVSRQGWGYTFGSGTRLTVV.

The DNA for the CDR3 is TGTGCCAGCAGCTTGACAGGGAAAGGGTCTGAAGCTTTCTTT. Amino acids: CASSLTGKGSEAFF. V is TRBV5-4 and J is TRBJ1-1; tentatively, D is TRBD1 (6 bases). V was pared by 1 base and J by 6 bases, with 13 bases between. Germline V CDR1 and CDR2: SGHNT, YYREEE (reference sequence). The CDR3 sequence is 14 residues long.